Below are 19 T cell receptor beta chains sequenced from a single sample in a study of OX40 agonist ivuxolimab in advanced cancers. The protocol was immunoSEQ multiplex PCR, while the TCRdb copy is restricted to in-frame clones and leaves out a portion. The sample includes roughly 30,000 clones, 65% to 90% of them seen just once. Sequencing was performed on CD4+ or CD8+ T cells sorted from blood, taken in a trial of the OX40 agonist ivuxolimab. These receptors all stem from an adult with an advanced solid tumor such as melanoma, head and neck, liver or kidney cancer.

This chain joins TRBV10-3 and TRBJ2-5, with TRBD2 identical over 9 bases. V gave up 5 bases and J gave up 2 bases; unmatched junction bases: 3. The germline V gene encodes CDR1 ENHRY and CDR2 SYGVKD. This CDR3 has 14 residues. CDR3 nucleotides: TGTGCCATCAGTAGCGGGGGGACGCAAGAGACCCAGTACTTC. This codes for CAISSGGTQETQYF.

The gene calls are TRBV28 and TRBJ1-2, with 12 bases matching TRBD1. The CDR3 sequence is 15 residues long. The germline CDR1 and CDR2 sequences are MDHEN and SYDVKM. The V gene end was trimmed by 3 bases and the J gene end by 4 bases; junction bases not matched to a gene: 3. CDR3 sequence: CASSFSGQGAYGYTF. DNA for the CDR3: TGTGCCAGCAGTTTCTCGGGACAGGGGGCCTATGGCTACACCTTC.

V gene TRBV7-2 combines with J gene TRBJ2-1, with 7 positions matching TRBD2. CDR3 length: 15 residues. CDR1 and CDR2 (germline): SGHTA, FQGNSA. The junction had 4 bases not matched to a gene; V was cut back by 2 bases and J by 3 bases. CDR3: CASSLYRGSYNEQFF. CDR3 sequence (DNA): TGTGCCAGCAGCTTATACCGCGGGAGCTACAATGAGCAGTTCTTC.

V and J are TRBV28 and TRBJ2-2; D is unresolved. The germline gives CDR1 MDHEN, CDR2 SYDVKM. Trimming took off 7 bases at V and 8 bases at J, with 11 bases between the two ends. The CDR3 runs 12 residues. CDR3 in amino acids: CASTPRWGELFF. Here the CDR3 DNA reads TGTGCCAGCACCCCCAGATGGGGGGAGCTGTTTTTT.

This chain links TRBV27 with TRBJ2-5, with D uncertain. Germline V CDR1 and CDR2: MNHEY, SMNVEV (reference sequence). Trimming removed 2 bases from V and 0 bases from J, with 7 bases in between. The CDR3 loop spans 14 amino acids. In DNA, the CDR3 is TGTGCCAGCAGTTTACTTCCGAACCAAGAGACCCAGTACTTC. This translates into CASSLLPNQETQYF.

This chain links TRBV10-3 with TRBJ2-7, with unresolved D. The CDR3 totals 14 residues. CDR1 and CDR2 from the germline V gene are ENHRY and SYGVKD. V was shortened by 0 bases and J by 1 base, with 7 bases between the two germline ends. The CDR3 loop is CAISESPGSYEQYF. As DNA, the CDR3 is TGTGCCATCAGTGAGTCGCCAGGTTCCTACGAGCAGTACTTC.

Worth noting for this clone: Other DNA sequences in the same sample also yield this CDR3. The chain couples TRBV27 to TRBJ2-3; D gene uncertain. V was clipped by 5 bases and J by 4 bases, with 16 bases between them. The CDR3 consists of 15 residues. Germline V gene lookup returns CDR1 MNHEY and CDR2 SMNVEV (reference sequence). The CDR3 coding sequence is TGTGCCAGCAGTCGAATCGAACTCGCTCCAGATACGCAGTATTTT. This codes for CASSRIELAPDTQYF.

The CDR3 DNA sequence: TGCAGCGTTGGGCGAAACACTGAAGCTTTCTTT. This codes for CSVGRNTEAFF. The genes are TRBV29-1 and TRBJ1-1; no definite D call. The germline CDR1 and CDR2 sequences are SQVTM and ANQGSEA. The length of the CDR3 is 11 residues. V was clipped by 4 bases and J by 2 bases, with 5 bases between them.

The chain recombines TRBV14 with TRBJ1-2, with 8 nucleotides matching TRBD1. The CDR3 spans 13 residues. Per the germline V gene, CDR1 is SGHDN and CDR2 is FVKESK. V shed 4 bases, J shed 5 bases, and the junction held 3 bases outside the gene matches. The CDR3 DNA follows: TGTGCCAGCAGCCCAGGGGGCTGGTATGGCTACACCTTC. This translates into CASSPGGWYGYTF. Full variable domain (rest looked up from reference TRBV14 and TRBJ1-2): EAGVTQFPSHSVIEKGQTVTLRCDPISGHDNLYWYRRVMGKEIKFLLHFVKESKQDESGMPNNRFLAERTGGTYSTLKVQPAELEDSGVYFCASSPGGWYGYTFGSGTRLTVV.

The sample holds one count of this clone. The gene calls are TRBV6-5 and TRBJ1-2; D gene unclear. V was cut by 0 bases and J by 2 bases, with 7 bases left in between. The CDR3 is 14 residues long. In germline, CDR1 is MNHEY, CDR2 SVGAGI. The CDR3 region has the DNA TGTGCCAGCAGTTACTCGAGAGAGAACTATGGCTACACCTTC. Its protein product is CASSYSRENYGYTF.

Remarks on this clone: Its ends do not fully match the called genes, so a read error is possible. The rearrangement joins TRBV7-7 to TRBJ1-1; no reliable D call. Germline assignment: CDR1 SSHAT and CDR2 FNYEAQ (reference sequence). The CDR3 length is 14 residues. The CDR3 loop reads CASSPNDLNTEAFF. CDR3 sequence (DNA): TGTGCTAGCAGCCCAAACGACCTGAACACTGAAGCTTTCTTT.

This chain links TRBV19 with TRBJ2-5; TRBD1 matches 10 bases. V was clipped by 9 bases and J by 5 bases; unmatched bases: 6. Germline V CDR1 and CDR2: LNHDA, SQIVND (reference sequence). The CDR3 consists of 13 residues. CDR3 amino acids: CASWDRGVETQYF. CDR3 DNA sequence: TGTGCCAGCTGGGACAGGGGCGTCGAGACCCAGTACTTC.

The chain joins TRBV27 to TRBJ1-2; TRBD1 might be the D (5 bases). From germline, CDR1 is MNHEY and CDR2 SMNVEV (reference sequence). This CDR3 is 16 amino acids long. V was cut by 0 bases and J by 4 bases, with 15 bases left in between. This CDR3 is CASSLSSRPGRYGYTF. CDR3 sequence (DNA): TGTGCCAGCAGTTTATCGAGCCGACCGGGGCGCTATGGCTACACCTTC.

As DNA, the CDR3 is TGTGCCAGCAGCGAGGCAGGGGAAACCTACGAGCAGTACTTC. Translating it yields CASSEAGETYEQYF. The rearrangement joins TRBV9 to TRBJ2-7; possibly TRBD1 for D (6 bases). V was pared by 3 bases and J by 2 bases, with 12 bases between. The CDR3 loop spans 14 amino acids. Germline CDR1 reads SGDLS; CDR2 reads YYNGEE.

This clone was found once. CDR3 amino acids: CASSEQGGEQYF. The CDR3 nucleotides read TGTGCCAGCAGCGAACAGGGAGGCGAGCAGTACTTC. The chain employs TRBV9 and TRBJ2-7; possibly TRBD1 or TRBD2 for D (6 bases each). Germline CDR1 SGDLS, CDR2 YYNGEE. V was clipped by 3 bases and J by 6 bases, with 10 bases between them. The CDR3 totals 12 residues.

The V and J genes are TRBV2 and TRBJ2-2; a possible D gene is TRBD1 (6 bases). Trimming shortened V by 7 bases and J by 0 bases, and 9 bases separated the two germline ends. This CDR3 is 14 amino acids long. Germline CDR1 reads SNHLY; CDR2 reads FYNNEI. DNA of the CDR3: TGTGCCAGCACCGGGACAACGAACACCGGGGAGCTGTTTTTT. Translating it yields CASTGTTNTGELFF.

This clone was seen only a few times. This chain uses TRBV7-9 with TRBJ2-7; weak D call: TRBD1 (6 bases). Between the trimmed V and J ends, which lost 4 bases and 2 bases, there was a span of 18 bases. CDR1 is SEHNR, CDR2 FQNEAQ, per germline (reference sequence). The CDR3 runs to 16 residues. The CDR3 protein is CASSSLSTGSTYEQYF. CDR3 DNA sequence: TGTGCCAGCAGCTCTCTCTCGACAGGTTCCACCTACGAGCAGTACTTC.

This rearrangement joins TRBV9 to TRBJ1-2, with a weak D call TRBD1 (5 bases). In germline, CDR1 is SGDLS, CDR2 YYNGEE. The CDR3 length is 17 residues. V gave up 4 bases and J gave up 2 bases, with 21 bases separating them. The CDR3 loop reads CASSPRAGTDYNYGYTF. Here the CDR3 DNA reads TGTGCCAGCAGCCCCCGGGCCGGGACGGACTACAACTATGGCTACACCTTC.

The rearrangement uses TRBV28 and TRBJ2-7, with 13 bases that match TRBD2. V lost 3 bases to trimming and J lost 2 bases; unmatched junction nucleotides: 4. Germline CDR1 reads MDHEN; CDR2 reads SYDVKM. The CDR3 contains 16 residues. The DNA for the CDR3 is TGTGCCAGCAGTTTTACTAGCGGGAGGGCCGCCTACGAGCAGTACTTC. Its translation: CASSFTSGRAAYEQYF.